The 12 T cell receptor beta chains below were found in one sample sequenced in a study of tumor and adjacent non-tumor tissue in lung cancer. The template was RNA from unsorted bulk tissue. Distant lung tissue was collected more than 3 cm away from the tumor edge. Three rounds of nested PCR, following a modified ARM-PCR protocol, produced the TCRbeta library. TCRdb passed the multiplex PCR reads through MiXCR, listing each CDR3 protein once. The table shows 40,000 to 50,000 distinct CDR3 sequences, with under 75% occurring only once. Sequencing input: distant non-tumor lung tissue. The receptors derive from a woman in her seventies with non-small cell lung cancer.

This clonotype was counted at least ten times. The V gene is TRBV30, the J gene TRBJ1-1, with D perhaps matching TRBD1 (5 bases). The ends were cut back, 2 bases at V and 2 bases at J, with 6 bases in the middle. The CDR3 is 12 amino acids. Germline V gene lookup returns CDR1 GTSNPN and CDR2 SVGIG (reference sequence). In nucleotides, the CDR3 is TGTGCCTGGAGTTGGGGCAACACTGAAGCTTTCTTT. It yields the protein CAWSWGNTEAFF. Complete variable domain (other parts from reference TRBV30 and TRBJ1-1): SQTIHQWPATLVQPVGSPLSLECTVEGTSNPNLYWYRQAAGRGLQLLFYSVGIGQISSEVPQNLSASRPQDRQFILSSKKLLLSDSGFYLCAWSWGNTEAFFGQGTRLTVV.

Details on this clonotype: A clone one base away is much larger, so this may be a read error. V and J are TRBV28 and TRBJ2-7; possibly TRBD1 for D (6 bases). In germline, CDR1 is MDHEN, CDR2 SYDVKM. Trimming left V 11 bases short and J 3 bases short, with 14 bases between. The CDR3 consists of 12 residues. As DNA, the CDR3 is TGTGCCCGCCAGGGGAATCTCTACGAGCAGTACTTC. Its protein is CARQGNLYEQYF.

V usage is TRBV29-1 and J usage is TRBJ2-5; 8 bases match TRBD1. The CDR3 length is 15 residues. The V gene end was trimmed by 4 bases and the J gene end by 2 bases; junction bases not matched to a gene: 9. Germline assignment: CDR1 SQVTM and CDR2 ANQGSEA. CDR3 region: CSVVVWDRSQETQYF. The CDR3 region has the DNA TGCAGCGTTGTAGTATGGGACAGGAGTCAAGAGACCCAGTACTTC.

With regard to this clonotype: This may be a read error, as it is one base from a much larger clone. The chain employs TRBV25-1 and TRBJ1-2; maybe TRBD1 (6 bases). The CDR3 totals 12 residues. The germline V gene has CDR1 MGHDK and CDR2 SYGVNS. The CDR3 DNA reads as TGTTCCAGCAGTGAAGGGGGTTCGGGCTGCACCTTC. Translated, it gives CSSSEGGSGCTF.

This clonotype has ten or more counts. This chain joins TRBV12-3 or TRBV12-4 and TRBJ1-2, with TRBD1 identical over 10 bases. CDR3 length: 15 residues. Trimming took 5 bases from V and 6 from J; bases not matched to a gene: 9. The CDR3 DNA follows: TGTGCCAGCAGTCCTGGGACAGGGGACGTCCATGGCTACACCTTC. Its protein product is CASSPGTGDVHGYTF.

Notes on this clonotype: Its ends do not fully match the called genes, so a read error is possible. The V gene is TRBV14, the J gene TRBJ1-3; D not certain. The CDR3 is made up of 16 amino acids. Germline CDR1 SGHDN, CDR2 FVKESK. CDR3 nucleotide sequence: TGTGGCAGCAGCCCTCAAGGTGGGGTTTCTGGAAGCACCATATATTTT. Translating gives CGSSPQGGVSGSTIYF.

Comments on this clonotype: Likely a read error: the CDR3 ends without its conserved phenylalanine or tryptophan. The DNA of the CDR3 is TGTGCCAGCAGCTTGGGGCGCTCTGGGACCAACGTCCTGACTTTA. Translation gives CASSLGRSGTNVLTL. This chain connects TRBV5-6 to TRBJ2-6, with no clear D. Per germline, CDR1 SGHDT and CDR2 YYEEEE. The CDR3 sequence is 15 residues long.

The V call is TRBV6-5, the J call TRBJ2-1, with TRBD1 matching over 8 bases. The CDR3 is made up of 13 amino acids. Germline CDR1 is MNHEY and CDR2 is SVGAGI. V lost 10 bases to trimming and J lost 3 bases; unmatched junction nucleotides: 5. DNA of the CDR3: TGTGCCATTCGACAGGGGCTCTACAATGAGCAGTTCTTC. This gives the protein CAIRQGLYNEQFF.

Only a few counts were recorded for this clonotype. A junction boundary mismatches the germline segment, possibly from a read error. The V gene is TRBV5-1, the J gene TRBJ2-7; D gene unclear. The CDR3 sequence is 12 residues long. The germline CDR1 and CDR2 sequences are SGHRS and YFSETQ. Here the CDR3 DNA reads TGCGCCAACAGCTTAAATTCCTACGAGCAGTACTTC. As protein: CANSLNSYEQYF.

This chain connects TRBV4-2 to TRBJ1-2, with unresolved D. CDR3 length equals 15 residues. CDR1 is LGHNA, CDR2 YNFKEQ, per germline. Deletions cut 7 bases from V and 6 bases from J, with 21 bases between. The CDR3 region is CASNPRGEGFHGYTF. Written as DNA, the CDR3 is TGTGCCAGCAACCCTCGAGGCGAGGGTTTCCATGGCTACACCTTC.

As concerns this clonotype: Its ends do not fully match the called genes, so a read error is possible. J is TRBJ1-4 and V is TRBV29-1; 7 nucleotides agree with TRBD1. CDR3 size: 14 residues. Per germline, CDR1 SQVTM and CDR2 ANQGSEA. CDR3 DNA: TGCAGCGTTACAACAGGGGTTGAGGGTGAAAAACTGTATTTT. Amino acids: CSVTTGVEGEKLYF.

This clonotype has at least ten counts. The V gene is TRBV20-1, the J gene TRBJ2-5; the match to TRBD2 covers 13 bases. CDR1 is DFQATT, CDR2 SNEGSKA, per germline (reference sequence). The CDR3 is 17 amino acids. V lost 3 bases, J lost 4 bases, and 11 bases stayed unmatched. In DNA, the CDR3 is TGCAGTGCTAGGTATTTTGGAGGACTAGCGGGAGCAGAGACCCAGTACTTC. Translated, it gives CSARYFGGLAGAETQYF.